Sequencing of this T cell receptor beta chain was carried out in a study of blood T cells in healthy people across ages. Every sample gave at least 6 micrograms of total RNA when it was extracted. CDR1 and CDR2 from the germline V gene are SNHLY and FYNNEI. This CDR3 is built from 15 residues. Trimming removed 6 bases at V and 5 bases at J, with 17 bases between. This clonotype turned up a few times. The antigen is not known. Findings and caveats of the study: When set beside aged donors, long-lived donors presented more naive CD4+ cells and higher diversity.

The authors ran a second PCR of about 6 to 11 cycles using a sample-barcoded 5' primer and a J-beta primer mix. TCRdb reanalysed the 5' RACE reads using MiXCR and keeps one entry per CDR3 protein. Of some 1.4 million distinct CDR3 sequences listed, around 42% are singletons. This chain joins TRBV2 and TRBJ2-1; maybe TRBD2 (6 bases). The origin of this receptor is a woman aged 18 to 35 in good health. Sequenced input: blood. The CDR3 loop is CASRPEASANNEQFF. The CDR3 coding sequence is TGTGCCAGCAGGCCCGAGGCTAGCGCAAACAATGAGCAGTTCTTC.